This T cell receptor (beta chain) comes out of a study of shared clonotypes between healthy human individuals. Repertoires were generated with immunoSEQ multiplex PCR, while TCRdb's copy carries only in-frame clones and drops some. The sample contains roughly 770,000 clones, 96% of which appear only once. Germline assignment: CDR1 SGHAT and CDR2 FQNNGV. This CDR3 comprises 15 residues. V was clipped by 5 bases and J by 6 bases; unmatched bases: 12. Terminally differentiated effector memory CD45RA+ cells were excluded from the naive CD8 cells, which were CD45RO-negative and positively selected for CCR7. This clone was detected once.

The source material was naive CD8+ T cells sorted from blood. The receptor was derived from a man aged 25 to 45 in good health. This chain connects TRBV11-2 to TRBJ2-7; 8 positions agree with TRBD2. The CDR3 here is CASSPPTSVYFEQYF. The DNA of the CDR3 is TGTGCCAGCAGCCCGCCGACTAGCGTTTACTTCGAGCAGTACTTC. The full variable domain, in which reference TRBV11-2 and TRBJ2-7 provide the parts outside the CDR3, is EAGVAQSPRYKIIEKRQSVAFWCNPISGHATLYWYQQILGQGPKLLIQFQNNGVVDDSQLPKDRFSAERLKGVDSTLKIQPAKLEDSAVYLCASSPPTSVYFEQYFGPGTRLTVT.